The clone carrying this T cell receptor (beta chain) was counted a few times. The antigen is undetermined. From germline, CDR1 is MNHEY and CDR2 SMNVEV (reference sequence). V lost 4 bases, J lost 0 bases, and 13 bases lay in between. This CDR3 contains 17 residues. The data originate from a study of beta chain features in type 1 diabetes. Study-wide results and limits: There was no resolution here of whether HLA type influences TCRB rearrangement. In all four CD4+ subsets, TCRB CDR3 length was significantly, moderately reduced in type 1 diabetes. Insertions were fewer and deletions more numerous at VDJ junctions in type 1 diabetes patients.

Reverse transcribing all isolated RNA meant expressed TCRB transcripts were sequenced. Reads from naive, central memory and regulatory T cell samples averaged roughly 3.3 million. Sequencing was performed with immunoSEQ multiplex PCR; in TCRdb, only in-frame clones are kept and a portion is missing. The profile shows about 250,000 clones, around an eighth of them singletons. This sequence joins TRBV27 and TRBJ2-6; no clear D gene. This sequence was found in a woman in her thirties or forties in good health. Sequencing was carried out using naive CD4+ T cells from blood. CDR3 nucleotide sequence: TGTGCCAGCAGTTCCCATCCGAGACTCTCTGGGGCCAACGTCCTGACTTTC. Protein product: CASSSHPRLSGANVLTF.